A single sample gave rise to the 32 T cell receptor beta chains below, sequenced in a study of T cell changes during pregnancy in multiple sclerosis (dated 2019 in TCRdb). Receptors were amplified or captured by the immunoSEQ multiplex PCR assay. TCRdb re-hosts the immuneACCESS table, in-frame sequences only. Its copies lack some clones; in the studies checked, an unresolved V gene accounts for under half of them, and the cause for the rest is not known. The sample table contains about 49,000 clones; only one count was recorded for 90% of them. The ten largest clonotypes hold under 6.5% of the sample. The material sequenced was peripheral blood, taken after pregnancy. All receptors come from a female donor in good health, enrolled as a control in a pregnancy study.

CDR3 sequence: CASSQDPGQGQYF. The CDR3 coding sequence is TGCGCCAGCAGCCAAGATCCGGGACAAGGGCAGTATTTT. This chain connects TRBV4-1 to TRBJ2-3; possible D gene TRBD1, 6 bases. Per germline, CDR1 MGHRA and CDR2 YSYEKL. V lost 0 bases and J lost 11, with 12 bases in between. This CDR3 is built from 13 residues.

The J gene is TRBJ1-1, the V gene TRBV19; D gene unclear. The V gene lost 7 bases and the J gene lost 8 bases, with 20 bases spanning the gap. There are 14 residues in the CDR3. Germline-derived CDR1 and CDR2 are LNHDA and SQIVND (reference sequence). The CDR3 is CASNENFFNEEAFF. The CDR3 DNA reads as TGTGCCAGTAACGAAAACTTTTTTAACGAAGAAGCTTTCTTT.

Note on this clone: Other DNA sequences in the sample encode the same CDR3. The chain carries TRBV27 and TRBJ2-3; the match to TRBD2 covers 14 bases. CDR1 MNHEY and CDR2 SMNVEV come from the germline V gene (reference sequence). The CDR3 is 16 amino acids. V shed 5 bases and J 3 bases; nucleotides not matched to a gene: 4. The chain's CDR3 is CASSLRTSGRTDTQYF. For the CDR3, the DNA is TGTGCCAGCAGTCTCCGGACTAGCGGGAGGACAGATACGCAGTATTTT.

The chain combines TRBV5-1 with TRBJ2-1; 11 nucleotides agree with TRBD2. V was clipped by 1 base and J by 4 bases; unmatched bases: 7. CDR3 length: 17 residues. Germline V gene data show CDR1 as SGHRS and CDR2 as YFSETQ. The DNA for the CDR3 is TGCGCCAGCAGCTTGATGACTAGCGGGAATGGATACAATGAGCAGTTCTTC. Its protein product is CASSLMTSGNGYNEQFF.

The chain couples TRBV6-4 to TRBJ1-2; a possible D gene is TRBD1 (6 bases). Trimming removed 2 bases at V and 7 bases at J, with 11 bases between. Germline CDR1 and CDR2: MRHNA and SNTAGT. The CDR3 has 13 residues. The CDR3 DNA is TGTGCCAGCAGTGACCTCCCAGGGGTTGGCTACACCTTC. Encoded protein: CASSDLPGVGYTF.

This rearrangement joins TRBV4-1 to TRBJ2-3; possibly TRBD2 for D (5 bases). The CDR3 is made up of 16 amino acids. In germline, CDR1 is MGHRA, CDR2 YSYEKL. The V and J ends lost 0 bases and 0 bases respectively, with 10 bases between them. CDR3 bases: TGCGCCAGCAGCCAAGATAGAGGAGGTAGCACAGATACGCAGTATTTT. Its translation: CASSQDRGGSTDTQYF.

This chain connects TRBV18 to TRBJ2-1; 9 nucleotides line up with TRBD1. Germline assignment: CDR1 KGHSH and CDR2 LQKENI. With 3 bases clipped from V and 4 bases from J, the junction kept 4 bases outside the gene matches. The CDR3 is 15 residues long. The chain's CDR3 is CASSPDRGVYNEQFF. The CDR3, as DNA: TGTGCCAGCTCACCGGACAGGGGCGTATACAATGAGCAGTTCTTC.

This clone was seen a few times. The chain's CDR3 is CASSLRTSGGTFQYF. CDR3 nucleotides: TGTGCCAGCAGTCTCCGTACTAGCGGGGGGACCTTTCAGTACTTC. The chain couples TRBV2 to TRBJ2-4; 12 nucleotides align to TRBD2. In germline, CDR1 is SNHLY, CDR2 FYNNEI. J was trimmed by 11 bases and V by 5 bases; bases with no gene match: 10. This CDR3 contains 15 residues.

This sequence joins TRBV18 and TRBJ2-3; 8 bases fit TRBD1. Germline assignment: CDR1 KGHSH and CDR2 LQKENI. J gave up 1 base and V 2 bases, and 2 bases lay outside the gene matches. This CDR3 is 15 amino acids long. CDR3 loop: CASSPDRGGTDTQYF. The CDR3 coding sequence is TGTGCCAGCTCACCAGACAGGGGAGGCACAGATACGCAGTATTTT.

This chain links TRBV7-6 with TRBJ2-1; D remains ambiguous. The germline V gene encodes CDR1 SGHVS and CDR2 FNYEAQ. The CDR3 is 14 residues long. Trimming removed 1 base at V and 4 bases at J, with 8 bases between. The CDR3: CASSLGEVYNEQFF. CDR3 bases: TGTGCCAGCAGCTTAGGAGAGGTATACAATGAGCAGTTCTTC.

The gene calls are TRBV5-6 and TRBJ2-5; no reliable D call. The CDR3 sequence is 14 residues long. From germline, CDR1 is SGHDT and CDR2 YYEEEE. Between the trimmed V and J ends, which lost 4 bases and 1 base, there was a span of 11 bases. The chain's CDR3 is CASSKRVTQETQYF. In nucleotides, the CDR3 is TGTGCCAGCAGCAAGCGTGTAACCCAAGAGACCCAGTACTTC.

The V and J genes are TRBV23-1 and TRBJ2-2; TRBD1 is a possible D gene (6 bases). TRBV23-1 is an ORF; its function is uncertain. Trimming left V 6 bases short and J 9 bases short, with 14 bases between. This CDR3 comprises 13 residues. The CDR3: CASREGGHRELFF. CDR3 in DNA: TGCGCCAGCAGGGAAGGGGGTCATAGGGAGCTGTTTTTT.

J is TRBJ2-5 and V is TRBV12-5; 8 nucleotides agree with TRBD1. CDR1 is LGHNT and CDR2 is FRNRAP in the germline V gene. Trimming cost V 6 bases and J 0 bases; bases outside gene matches: 12. The CDR3 sequence is 17 residues long. The CDR3 DNA reads TGTGCTAGTGGACCGGGACAGGATCTAAGGTACCAAGAGACCCAGTACTTC. Translating it yields CASGPGQDLRYQETQYF. The full variable domain, completed using reference TRBV12-5 and TRBJ2-5, is DARVTQTPRHKVTEMGQEVTMRCQPILGHNTVFWYRQTMMQGLELLAYFRNRAPLDDSGMPKDRFSAEMPDATLATLKIQPSEPRDSAVYFCASGPGQDLRYQETQYFGPGTRLLVL.

The chain joins TRBV5-4 to TRBJ2-7; the D gene is possibly TRBD2 (5 bases). Trimming cost V 2 bases and J 0 bases, with 6 bases left between them. CDR1 is SGHNT and CDR2 is YYREEE in the germline V gene (reference sequence). The CDR3 runs to 13 residues. In nucleotides, the CDR3 is TGTGCCAGCAGCTTACGGGGCTCCTACGAGCAGTACTTC. Amino acids: CASSLRGSYEQYF.

This clone has just one count. The chain combines TRBV6-5 with TRBJ2-7; 10 bases agree with TRBD1. The CDR3 extends over 15 amino acids. Germline V CDR1 and CDR2: MNHEY, SVGAGI. The ends lost 6 bases at V and 4 bases at J; junction bases unmatched: 9. The CDR3: CASSHRGTGVYEQYF. The CDR3 bases are TGTGCCAGCAGCCACCGAGGGACAGGGGTTTACGAGCAGTACTTC.

The chain has TRBV10-2 and TRBJ1-3; 8 bases map to TRBD1. From germline, CDR1 is WSHSY and CDR2 SAAADI. The CDR3 is 17 residues long. J was trimmed by 4 bases and V by 3 bases; bases with no gene match: 11. DNA for the CDR3: TGCGCCAGCAGTGATAGGACAGGGAGAAGATCGGGAAACACCATATATTTT. Protein product: CASSDRTGRRSGNTIYF.

This clone showed up just once. The chain combines TRBV28 with TRBJ2-6; D not resolved. The CDR3 runs 17 residues. With 8 bases removed from V and 4 bases from J, the gap between germline ends came to 21 bases. Germline lookup yields CDR1 MDHEN and CDR2 SYDVKM. In nucleotides, the CDR3 is TGTGCCAGCGGAAAGGTTGGCGGAGCCTCCGGGGCCAACGTCCTGACTTTC. This encodes CASGKVGGASGANVLTF. The full variable domain, in which reference TRBV28 and TRBJ2-6 provide the parts outside the CDR3, is DVKVTQSSRYLVKRTGEKVFLECVQDMDHENMFWYRQDPGLGLRLIYFSYDVKMKEKGDIPEGYSVSREKKERFSLILESASTNQTSMYLCASGKVGGASGANVLTFGAGSRLTVL.

This clone was detected once. The CDR3 here is CSAPGGVKQYF. CDR3 nucleotides: TGCAGTGCTCCGGGCGGGGTAAAGCAGTATTTT. The chain couples TRBV20-1 to TRBJ2-3; TRBD2 is a possible D gene (6 bases). From germline, CDR1 is DFQATT and CDR2 SNEGSKA (reference sequence). Deletions cut 5 bases from V and 11 bases from J, with 14 bases between. The CDR3 has 11 residues.

This rearrangement joins TRBV4-2 to TRBJ2-5; D possibly corresponds to TRBD1 (6 bases). Germline V gene data show CDR1 as LGHNA and CDR2 as YNFKEQ. The CDR3 sequence is 17 residues long. Trimming removed 1 base from V and 5 bases from J, with 20 bases in between. The CDR3 loop is CASSQVTAAGRGETQYF. The CDR3 nucleotides read TGTGCCAGCAGCCAAGTTACGGCCGCGGGTAGGGGGGAGACCCAGTACTTC.

The gene calls are TRBV7-8 and TRBJ1-2; a possible D gene is TRBD1 (6 bases). CDR3 length: 17 amino acids. From germline, CDR1 is SGHVS and CDR2 FQNEAQ. Trimming took off 1 base at V and 4 bases at J, with 19 bases between the two ends. CDR3 sequence (DNA): TGTGCCAGCAGCTTAGTCCGTGGGGGGGCACTAGTCTATGGCTACACCTTC. Translated, it gives CASSLVRGGALVYGYTF. Complete variable domain (other parts from reference TRBV7-8 and TRBJ1-2): GAGVSQSPRYKVAKRGQDVALRCDPISGHVSLFWYQQALGQGPEFLTYFQNEAQLDKSGLPSDRFFAERPEGSVSTLKIQRTQQEDSAVYLCASSLVRGGALVYGYTFGSGTRLTVV.

This chain links TRBV28 with TRBJ1-6, with D uncertain. Trimming left V 5 bases short and J 2 bases short, with 7 bases between. Germline CDR1 reads MDHEN; CDR2 reads SYDVKM. This CDR3 is built from 14 residues. The chain's CDR3 is CASSQVTYNSPLHF. The CDR3 nucleotides read TGTGCCAGCAGTCAGGTGACCTATAATTCACCCCTCCACTTT.

This chain uses TRBV30 with TRBJ1-5; D gene uncertain. In germline, CDR1 is GTSNPN, CDR2 SVGIG (reference sequence). The ends were cut back, 2 bases at V and 4 bases at J, with 15 bases in the middle. This CDR3 is built from 15 residues. The chain's CDR3 is CAWSYTGSGNQPQHF. The CDR3 DNA reads as TGTGCCTGGAGTTACACGGGGAGCGGGAATCAGCCCCAGCATTTT.

The CDR3: CASSLPASGGSYEQYF. CDR3 nucleotide sequence: TGTGCCAGCAGCTTACCGGCTAGCGGGGGGTCCTACGAGCAGTACTTC. The chain links TRBV7-2 to TRBJ2-7, with 11 bases that match TRBD2. The CDR3 totals 16 residues. CDR1 is SGHTA and CDR2 is FQGNSA in the germline V gene. V was clipped by 2 bases and J by 1 base; unmatched bases: 4. Based on the CDR3 plus reference TRBV7-2 and TRBJ2-7, the full variable domain is GAGVSQSPSNKVTEKGKDVELRCDPISGHTALYWYRQSLGQGLEFLIYFQGNSAPDKSGLPSDRFSAERTGGSVSTLTIQRTQQEDSAVYLCASSLPASGGSYEQYFGPGTRLTVT.

This chain connects TRBV5-6 to TRBJ1-2; TRBD1 is a possible D gene (6 bases). The CDR3 consists of 13 residues. Looked up from germline, CDR1 is SGHDT and CDR2 is YYEEEE. Trimming removed 4 bases from V and 8 bases from J, with 15 bases in between. The CDR3 protein is CASSRPGVEGYTF. CDR3 nucleotides: TGTGCCAGCAGCCGACCAGGGGTGGAGGGCTACACCTTC.

The chain joins TRBV10-3 to TRBJ1-5; D possibly corresponds to TRBD1 (6 bases). Germline lookup yields CDR1 ENHRY and CDR2 SYGVKD. The CDR3 is 14 residues long. Trimming removed 8 bases at V and 0 bases at J, with 11 bases between. The CDR3 bases are TGTGCCATCGGGGGCAGGGTTAGCAATCAGCCCCAGCATTTT. Encoded protein: CAIGGRVSNQPQHF.

This clone came up once. This CDR3 reads CSVVGVATQYF. The CDR3 DNA reads as TGCAGCGTTGTAGGGGTTGCTACGCAGTATTTT. The genes are TRBV29-1 and TRBJ2-3, with D perhaps matching TRBD1 (5 bases). The CDR3 length is 11 residues. Trimming removed 4 bases at V and 8 bases at J, with 10 bases between. Germline CDR1 SQVTM, CDR2 ANQGSEA.

This chain uses TRBV7-8 with TRBJ1-1; the D gene is possibly TRBD1 (5 bases). With 0 bases removed from V and 4 bases from J, the gap between germline ends came to 12 bases. The CDR3 is made up of 15 amino acids. Per germline, CDR1 SGHVS and CDR2 FQNEAQ. This CDR3 reads CASSLAGGSGTEAFF. The CDR3 coding sequence is TGTGCCAGCAGCTTAGCGGGGGGATCGGGCACTGAAGCTTTCTTT.

The V and J genes are TRBV5-6 and TRBJ1-2; maybe TRBD1 (5 bases). This CDR3 has 17 residues. The germline V gene has CDR1 SGHDT and CDR2 YYEEEE. Deletions cut 2 bases from V and 0 bases from J, with 17 bases between. This CDR3 is CASSFGQTDKSNYGYTF. The CDR3 DNA reads TGTGCCAGCAGCTTTGGTCAGACGGACAAGTCTAACTATGGCTACACCTTC.

This chain connects TRBV6-6 to TRBJ1-5; 10 bases fit TRBD1. Germline assignment: CDR1 MNHNY and CDR2 SVGAGI (reference sequence). The CDR3 runs 16 residues. V shed 5 bases and J 0 bases; nucleotides not matched to a gene: 4. The CDR3 spells CASSHGTGDSNQPQHF. CDR3 DNA: TGTGCCAGCAGTCACGGGACAGGGGATAGCAATCAGCCCCAGCATTTT.

V is TRBV10-3 and J is TRBJ1-6; 12 bases line up with TRBD1. The V gene end was trimmed by 1 base and the J gene end by 7 bases; junction bases not matched to a gene: 8. Germline CDR1 is ENHRY and CDR2 is SYGVKD. The CDR3 sequence is 18 residues long. CDR3 residues: CAISEWDRGQGGNSPLHF. The CDR3, as DNA: TGTGCCATCAGTGAGTGGGACAGGGGGCAAGGAGGAAATTCACCCCTCCACTTT.

V is TRBV7-2 and J is TRBJ1-6; D gene uncertain. This CDR3 comprises 18 residues. Germline CDR1 is SGHTA and CDR2 is FQGNSA. Trimming removed 4 bases at V and 8 bases at J, with 24 bases between. The CDR3 spells CASSSRVGGRGVYSPLHF. In DNA form, the CDR3 reads TGTGCCAGCAGCTCGAGGGTCGGAGGTCGCGGAGTTTATTCACCCCTCCACTTT.

The chain has TRBV5-1 and TRBJ2-1; TRBD1 matches 12 bases. V gave up 3 bases and J gave up 2 bases; unmatched junction bases: 6. This CDR3 has 17 residues. Germline assignment: CDR1 SGHRS and CDR2 YFSETQ. CDR3 DNA sequence: TGCGCCAGCAGCTACACCGGGACAGGGGGCGCCTACAATGAGCAGTTCTTC. Its translation: CASSYTGTGGAYNEQFF.